This T cell receptor beta chain came from a study of T-cell reconstitution after alpha-beta-depleted transplantation in children. The TCRbeta library was prepared with unique molecular identifiers. TCRdb re-derived calls from the PCR reads in MiXCR, one entry per CDR3 protein. The table includes more than 85,000 distinct CDR3 sequences, 9% to 12% detected once. The CDR3 runs 15 residues. The germline V gene encodes CDR1 LNHDA and CDR2 SQIVND (reference sequence). V was shortened by 5 bases and J by 8 bases, with 21 bases between the two germline ends. This clonotype was seen repeatedly, ten times or more.

The receptor was isolated from a human donor who donated a stem cell graft to a child with acute lymphoblastic leukemia. The V gene is TRBV19, the J gene TRBJ1-1; tentatively, D is TRBD1 (5 bases). The sample consisted of PBMCs from the stem cell graft donor, taken from the stem cell graft. The CDR3 DNA is TGTGCCAGTAGTGCAAGGGACTTTTTTCCCCCCGAAGCTTTCTTT. As protein: CASSARDFFPPEAFF.